This T cell receptor (beta chain) came from a study of cytomegalovirus exposure and HLA in healthy donors. Overall study findings and caveats: Under in vitro conditions, a few CMV-associated chains were confirmed as specific for CMV antigens.

As regards this clone: The antigen is undetermined.

V shed 2 bases and J 2 bases; nucleotides not matched to a gene: 5. The CDR3 length is 15 residues. In germline, CDR1 is MNHNY, CDR2 SVGAGI (reference sequence). A multiplex PCR was run with 60 Vbeta primers and 13 Jbeta primers. Data came from immunoSEQ multiplex PCR; TCRdb stores just in-frame clones and leaves some out. The profile shows over 120,000 clones, around 74% of them singletons. The chain couples TRBV6-6 to TRBJ1-2, with 7 bases fitting TRBD1. This receptor was identified in a man between 18 and 35 years old in good health and CMV-seropositive. Input material: PBMCs. The CDR3 DNA reads TGTGCCAGCAGTTACGGGACAGTGAAGAACTATGGCTACACCTTC. Translated, it gives CASSYGTVKNYGYTF.